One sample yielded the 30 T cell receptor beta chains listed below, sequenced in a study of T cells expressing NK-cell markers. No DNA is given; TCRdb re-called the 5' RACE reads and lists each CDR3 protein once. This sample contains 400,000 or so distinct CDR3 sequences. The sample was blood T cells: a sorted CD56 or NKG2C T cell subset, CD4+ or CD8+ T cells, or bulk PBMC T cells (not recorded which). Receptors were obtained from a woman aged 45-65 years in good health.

The CDR3 spells CAISEERDGQETQYF. The V call is TRBV10-3, the J call TRBJ2-5; the TCRdb D gene call, TRBD2, has no DNA to confirm it. CDR3 length equals 15 residues. Germline V gene lookup returns CDR1 ENHRY and CDR2 SYGVKD.

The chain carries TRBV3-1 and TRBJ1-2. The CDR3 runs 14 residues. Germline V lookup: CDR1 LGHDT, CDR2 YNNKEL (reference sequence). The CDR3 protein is CASSQDGAYYGYTF.

The CDR3 loop reads CASSQDLQSLAKNIQYF. J is TRBJ2-4 and V is TRBV3-1. The CDR3 length is 17 residues. Germline V gives CDR1 LGHDT, CDR2 YNNKEL (reference sequence).

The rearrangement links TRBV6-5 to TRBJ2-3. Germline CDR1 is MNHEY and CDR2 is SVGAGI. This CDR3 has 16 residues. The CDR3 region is CASSFSAERGTDTQYF.

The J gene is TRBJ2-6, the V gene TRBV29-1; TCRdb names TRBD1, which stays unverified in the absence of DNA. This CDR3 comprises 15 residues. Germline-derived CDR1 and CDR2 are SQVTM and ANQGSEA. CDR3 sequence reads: CSVGQGATGANVLTF.

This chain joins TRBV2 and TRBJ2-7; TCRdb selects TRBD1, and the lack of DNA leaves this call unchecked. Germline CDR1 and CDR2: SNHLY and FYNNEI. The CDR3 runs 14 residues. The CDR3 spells CASSEPSREYEQYF.

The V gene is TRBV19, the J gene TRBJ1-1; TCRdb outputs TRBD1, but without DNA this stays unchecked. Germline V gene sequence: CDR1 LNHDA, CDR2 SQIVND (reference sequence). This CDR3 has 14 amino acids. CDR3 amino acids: CASSGTFLNTEAFF.

This CDR3 reads CAISGRSDTQYF. The V gene is TRBV10-3, the J gene TRBJ2-3; TCRdb's D gene call, TRBD2, goes unchecked for lack of DNA. Germline lookup yields CDR1 ENHRY and CDR2 SYGVKD. The CDR3 spans 12 residues.

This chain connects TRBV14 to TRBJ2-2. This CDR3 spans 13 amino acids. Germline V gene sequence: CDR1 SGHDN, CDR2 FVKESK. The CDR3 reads CASSQDLTRELFF.

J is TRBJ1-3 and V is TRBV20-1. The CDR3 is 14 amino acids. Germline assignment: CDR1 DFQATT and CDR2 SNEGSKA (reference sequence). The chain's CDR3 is CSARPERSGNTIYF.

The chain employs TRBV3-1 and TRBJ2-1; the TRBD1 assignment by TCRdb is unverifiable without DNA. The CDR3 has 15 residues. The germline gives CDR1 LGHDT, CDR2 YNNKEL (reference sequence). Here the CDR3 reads CASSQEGGLGDEQFF.

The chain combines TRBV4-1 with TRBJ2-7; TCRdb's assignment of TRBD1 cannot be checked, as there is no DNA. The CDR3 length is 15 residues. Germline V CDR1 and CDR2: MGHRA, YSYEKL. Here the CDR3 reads CASSQVVSPGTEQYF.

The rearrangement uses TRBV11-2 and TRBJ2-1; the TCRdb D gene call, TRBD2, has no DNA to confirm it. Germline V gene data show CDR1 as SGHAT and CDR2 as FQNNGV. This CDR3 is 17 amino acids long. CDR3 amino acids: CASSSGTSGNSYNEQFF.

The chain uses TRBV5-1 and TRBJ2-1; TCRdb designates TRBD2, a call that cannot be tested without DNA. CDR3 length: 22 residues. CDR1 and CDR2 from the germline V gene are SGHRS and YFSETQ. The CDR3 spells CASSPVTLTFVGTSGSYNEQFF.

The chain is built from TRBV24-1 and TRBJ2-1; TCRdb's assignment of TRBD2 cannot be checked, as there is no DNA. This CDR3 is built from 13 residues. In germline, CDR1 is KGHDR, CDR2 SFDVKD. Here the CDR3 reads CATSDGGNNEQFF.

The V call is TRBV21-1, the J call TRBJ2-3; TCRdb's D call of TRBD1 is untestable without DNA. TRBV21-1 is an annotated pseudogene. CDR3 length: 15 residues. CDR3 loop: CASMPGQGLQGTQYF.

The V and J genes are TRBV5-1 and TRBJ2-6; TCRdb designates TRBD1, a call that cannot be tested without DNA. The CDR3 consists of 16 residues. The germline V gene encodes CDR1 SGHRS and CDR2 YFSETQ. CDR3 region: CASSSAPLAGANVLTF. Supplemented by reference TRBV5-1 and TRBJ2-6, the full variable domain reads KAGVTQTPRYLIKTRGQQVTLSCSPISGHRSVSWYQQTPGQGLQFLFEYFSETQRNKGNFPGRFSGRQFSNSRSEMNVSTLELGDSALYLCASSSAPLAGANVLTFGAGSRLTVL.

The CDR3 sequence is CASSLAKLVRSTDTQYF. This chain joins TRBV27 and TRBJ2-3. The CDR3 runs to 17 residues. Per germline, CDR1 MNHEY and CDR2 SMNVEV (reference sequence).

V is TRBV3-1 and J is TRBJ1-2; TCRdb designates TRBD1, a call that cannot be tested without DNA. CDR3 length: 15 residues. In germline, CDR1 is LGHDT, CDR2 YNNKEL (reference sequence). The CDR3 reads CASSPNRGGFGGYTF. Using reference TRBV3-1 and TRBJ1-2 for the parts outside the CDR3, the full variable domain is DTAVSQTPKYLVTQMGNDKSIKCEQNLGHDTMYWYKQDSKKFLKIMFSYNNKELIINETVPNRFSPKSPDKAHLNLHINSLELGDSAVYFCASSPNRGGFGGYTFGSGTRLTVV.

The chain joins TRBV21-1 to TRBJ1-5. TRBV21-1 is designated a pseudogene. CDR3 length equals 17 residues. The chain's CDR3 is CASSKSPPFYSNQPQHF.

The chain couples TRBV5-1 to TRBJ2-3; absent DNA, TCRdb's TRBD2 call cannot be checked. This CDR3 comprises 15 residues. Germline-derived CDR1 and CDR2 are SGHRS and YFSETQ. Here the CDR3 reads CASSYSGEDTDTQYF.

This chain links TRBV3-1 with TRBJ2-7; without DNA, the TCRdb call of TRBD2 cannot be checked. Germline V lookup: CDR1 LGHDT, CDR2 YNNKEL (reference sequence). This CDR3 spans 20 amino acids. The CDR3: CASSLSVPGLAGGPSYEQYF.

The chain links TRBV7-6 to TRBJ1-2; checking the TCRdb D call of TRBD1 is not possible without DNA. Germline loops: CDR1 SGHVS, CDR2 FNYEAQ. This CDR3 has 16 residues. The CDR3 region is CASSLLVRGPRYGYTF.

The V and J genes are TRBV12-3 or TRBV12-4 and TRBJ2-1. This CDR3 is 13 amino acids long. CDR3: CASSIRSNNEQFF.

CDR3 residues: CSVGSGRAPFF. This chain connects TRBV29-1 to TRBJ2-1; TCRdb names TRBD2, which stays unverified in the absence of DNA. Germline lookup yields CDR1 SQVTM and CDR2 ANQGSEA. This CDR3 spans 11 amino acids.

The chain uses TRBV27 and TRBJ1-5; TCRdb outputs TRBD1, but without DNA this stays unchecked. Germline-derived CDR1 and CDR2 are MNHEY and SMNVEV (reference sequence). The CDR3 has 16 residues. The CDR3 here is CASRQNGQGGNQPQHF.

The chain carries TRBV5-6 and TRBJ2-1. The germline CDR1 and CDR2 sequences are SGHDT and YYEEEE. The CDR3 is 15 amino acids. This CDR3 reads CASRWKRSSYNEQFF.

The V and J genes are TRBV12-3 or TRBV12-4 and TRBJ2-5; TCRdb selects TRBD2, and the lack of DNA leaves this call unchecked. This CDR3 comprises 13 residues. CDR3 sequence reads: CASSLLGPETQYF.

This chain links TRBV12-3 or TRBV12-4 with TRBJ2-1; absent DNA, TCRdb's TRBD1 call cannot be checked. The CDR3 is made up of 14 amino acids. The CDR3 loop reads CASRANGPPNEQFF.

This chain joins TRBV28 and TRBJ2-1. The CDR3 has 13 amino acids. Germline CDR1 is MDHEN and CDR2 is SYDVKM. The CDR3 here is CASSSRAYNEQFF. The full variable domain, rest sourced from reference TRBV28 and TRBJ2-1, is DVKVTQSSRYLVKRTGEKVFLECVQDMDHENMFWYRQDPGLGLRLIYFSYDVKMKEKGDIPEGYSVSREKKERFSLILESASTNQTSMYLCASSSRAYNEQFFGPGTRLTVL.